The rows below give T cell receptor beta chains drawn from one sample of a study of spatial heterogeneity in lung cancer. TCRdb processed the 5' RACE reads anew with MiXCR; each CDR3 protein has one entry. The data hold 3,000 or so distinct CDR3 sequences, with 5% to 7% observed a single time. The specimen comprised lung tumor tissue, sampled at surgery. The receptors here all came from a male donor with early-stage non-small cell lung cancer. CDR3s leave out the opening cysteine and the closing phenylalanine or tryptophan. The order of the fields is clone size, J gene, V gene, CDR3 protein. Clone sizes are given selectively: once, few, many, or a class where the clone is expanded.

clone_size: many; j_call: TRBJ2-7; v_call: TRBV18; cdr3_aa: ASSPQQGGTYEQY
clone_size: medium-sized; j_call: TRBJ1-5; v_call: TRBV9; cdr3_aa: YIGDRGQTTLGRGNQPQH
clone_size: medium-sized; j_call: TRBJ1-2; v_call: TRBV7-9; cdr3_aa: ASSLIEGDRYGYT
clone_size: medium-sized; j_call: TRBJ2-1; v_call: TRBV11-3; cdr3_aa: ASSLGASGINEQF
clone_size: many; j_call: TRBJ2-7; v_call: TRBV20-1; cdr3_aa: SARDRVVGHYEQY
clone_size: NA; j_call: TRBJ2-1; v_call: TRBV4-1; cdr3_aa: ASSQPGGGQLPSSYNEQF
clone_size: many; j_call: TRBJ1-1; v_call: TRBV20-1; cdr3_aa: SARDNSEAF
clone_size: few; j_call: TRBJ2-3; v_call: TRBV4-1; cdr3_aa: ASSQDPSTRGSDTQY
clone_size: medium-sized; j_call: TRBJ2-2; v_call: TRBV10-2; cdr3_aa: ASSDRVTGELF
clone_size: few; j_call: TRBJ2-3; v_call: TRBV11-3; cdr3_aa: ASKRRSTDTQY
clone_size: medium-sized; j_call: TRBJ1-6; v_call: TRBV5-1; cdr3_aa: ASSRAEGNSPLH
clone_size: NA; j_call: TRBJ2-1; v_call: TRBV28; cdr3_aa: ASSPTSGPSSYNEQF
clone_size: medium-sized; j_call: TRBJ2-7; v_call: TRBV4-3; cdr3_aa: ASSQDGSYEQY
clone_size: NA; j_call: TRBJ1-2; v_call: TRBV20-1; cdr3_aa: SASTANYDYT
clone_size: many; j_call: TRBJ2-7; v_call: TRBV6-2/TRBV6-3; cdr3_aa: ASRPGTSGSYEQY
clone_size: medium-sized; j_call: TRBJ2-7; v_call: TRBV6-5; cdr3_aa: ASSYAQVAYEQY
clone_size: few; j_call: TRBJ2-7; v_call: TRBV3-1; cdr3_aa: ASSFSRYERY
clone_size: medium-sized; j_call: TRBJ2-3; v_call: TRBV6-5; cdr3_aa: ASRIKGSGHTDTQY
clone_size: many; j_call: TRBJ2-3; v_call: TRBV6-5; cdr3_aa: ASSYYGPQGDTQY
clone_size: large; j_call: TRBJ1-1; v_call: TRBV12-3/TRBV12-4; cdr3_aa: ASSLMGNTEAF
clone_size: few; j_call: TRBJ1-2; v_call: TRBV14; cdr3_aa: ASSQAFNYGYT
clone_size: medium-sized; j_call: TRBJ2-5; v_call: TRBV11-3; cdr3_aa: ASSIAVQETQY
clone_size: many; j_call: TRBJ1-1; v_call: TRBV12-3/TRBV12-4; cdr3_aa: ASSGGGTEAF
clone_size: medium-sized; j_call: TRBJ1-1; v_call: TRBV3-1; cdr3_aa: ASSQSDGGGNTEAF
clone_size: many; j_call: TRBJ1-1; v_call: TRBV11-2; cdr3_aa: ASSLSLGGNTEAF
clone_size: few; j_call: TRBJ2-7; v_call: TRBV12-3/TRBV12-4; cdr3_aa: ASSSRTSGFYEQY